A selection of T cell receptor beta chains follows, all from one sample in a study of response to subunit inactivated influenza vaccine. Each CDR3 protein gets one entry after TCRdb re-called the RT-PCR reads with MiXCR. The sample carries about 240,000 distinct CDR3 sequences, approximately 12% recorded once. Sample: non-naive T cells sorted from PBMCs, taken 14 to 15 days before vaccination. Receptors were obtained from a man in his fifties who received an inactivated influenza vaccine. The CDR3 runs from the conserved cysteine through the conserved F or W. The D gene is left open where the match is weak. Where a row states a size, it is once, few, many or the class of an expanded clone; other rows omit it.

J: TRBJ2-7; D: .; length: 13; V: TRBV20-1; size: few; CDR3: CSGSRSETYEQYF; DNA: TGCAGTGGTTCGCGGTCTGAGACCTACGAGCAGTACTTC
J: TRBJ2-7; D: .; length: 17; V: TRBV20-1; size: .; CDR3: CSARPQGPGSKTYEQYF; DNA: TGCAGTGCTAGACCCCAGGGACCCGGATCTAAGACCTACGAGCAGTACTTC
J: TRBJ2-5; D: .; length: 14; V: TRBV5-6; size: many; CDR3: CATNLGGGQETQYF; DNA: TGTGCCACCAACCTGGGAGGCGGACAAGAGACCCAGTACTTC
J: TRBJ2-3; D: TRBD2; length: 15; V: TRBV2; size: .; CDR3: CASSDLAGRTDTQYF; DNA: TGTGCCAGCAGTGACCTAGCGGGTCGCACAGATACGCAGTATTTT
J: TRBJ2-1; D: .; length: 12; V: TRBV7-2; size: .; CDR3: CASSPYINEQFF; DNA: TGTGCCAGCAGCCCATATATCAATGAGCAGTTCTTC
J: TRBJ2-2; D: TRBD1; length: 17; V: TRBV5-1; size: many; CDR3: CASSPTPGTGNTGELFF; DNA: TGCGCCAGCAGCCCGACCCCCGGGACAGGGAACACCGGGGAGCTGTTTTTT
J: TRBJ2-3; D: .; length: 16; V: TRBV7-2; size: many; CDR3: CASSSQLFYDMDTQYF; DNA: TGTGCCAGCAGCTCGCAGCTTTTTTACGACATGGATACGCAGTATTTT
J: TRBJ2-6; D: TRBD1; length: 15; V: TRBV5-1; size: few; CDR3: CASGEGAPGANVLTF; DNA: TGCGCCAGCGGAGAGGGGGCCCCTGGGGCCAACGTCCTGACTTTC
J: TRBJ2-7; D: .; length: 14; V: TRBV20-1; size: .; CDR3: CSASRFRGDYEQYF; DNA: TGCAGTGCGAGCCGATTTCGCGGGGACTACGAGCAGTACTTC
J: TRBJ2-3; D: TRBD1; length: 13; V: TRBV28; size: many; CDR3: CASRLQGSYTQYF; DNA: TGTGCCAGCAGATTACAGGGGTCCTATACGCAGTATTTT
J: TRBJ2-5; D: TRBD2; length: 15; V: TRBV9; size: few; CDR3: CASSPRTSAGETQYF; DNA: TGTGCCAGCAGCCCCCGGACTAGCGCGGGGGAGACCCAGTACTTC
J: TRBJ1-2; D: .; length: 17; V: TRBV4-2; size: many; CDR3: CASSQGILTGYSYGYTF; DNA: TGTGCCAGCAGCCAGGGAATCCTGACAGGATATTCTTATGGCTACACCTTC
J: TRBJ2-7; D: TRBD2; length: 12; V: TRBV20-1; size: few; CDR3: CSARDGTSPQYF; DNA: TGCAGTGCTAGAGATGGGACTAGCCCGCAGTACTTC
J: TRBJ2-1; D: .; length: 14; V: TRBV5-4; size: few; CDR3: CASSPGPEYNEQFF; DNA: TGTGCCAGCAGTCCGGGCCCCGAATACAATGAGCAGTTCTTC
J: TRBJ2-7; D: .; length: 15; V: TRBV20-1; size: .; CDR3: CSASLLGHLSYEQYF; DNA: TGCAGTGCTAGCCTTTTGGGACACCTGTCCTACGAGCAGTACTTC
J: TRBJ2-3; D: .; length: 16; V: TRBV15; size: many; CDR3: CATSRDLSPHGDTQYF; DNA: TGTGCCACCAGCAGAGATTTAAGCCCCCACGGGGATACGCAGTATTTT
J: TRBJ2-1; D: .; length: 15; V: TRBV2; size: few; CDR3: CASSEKGGSFNEQFF; DNA: TGTGCCAGCAGTGAAAAGGGGGGGTCTTTCAATGAGCAGTTCTTC
J: TRBJ2-3; D: TRBD2; length: 18; V: TRBV7-2; size: .; CDR3: CASSLARSGGKSTDTQYF; DNA: TGTGCCAGCAGCTTAGCGCGCAGCGGGGGGAAGAGCACAGATACGCAGTATTTT
J: TRBJ2-5; D: .; length: 14; V: TRBV5-6; size: few; CDR3: CASSNLGNQETQYF; DNA: TGTGCCAGCAGCAACCTAGGAAACCAAGAGACCCAGTACTTC
J: TRBJ2-1; D: .; length: 11; V: TRBV14; size: few; CDR3: CASSQYTEQFF; DNA: TGTGCCAGCAGCCAATACACCGAGCAGTTCTTC
J: TRBJ2-7; D: TRBD2; length: 16; V: TRBV20-1; size: many; CDR3: CSARDFQRDLSYEQYF; DNA: TGCAGTGCTAGAGATTTTCAGCGGGACCTCTCCTACGAGCAGTACTTC
J: TRBJ2-2; D: TRBD2; length: 15; V: TRBV11-2; size: few; CDR3: CASRGLAGVVGELFF; DNA: TGTGCCAGCAGAGGACTAGCGGGAGTGGTCGGGGAGCTGTTTTTT
J: TRBJ2-4; D: .; length: 17; V: TRBV4-3; size: .; CDR3: CASSPGRSWRPGIAQYF; DNA: TGCGCCAGCAGCCCAGGGAGAAGTTGGAGGCCCGGTATCGCTCAGTACTTC
J: TRBJ1-1; D: TRBD1; length: 14; V: TRBV20-1; size: .; CDR3: CSAVKTGVDTEAFF; DNA: TGCAGTGCTGTAAAGACAGGGGTGGACACTGAAGCTTTCTTT
J: TRBJ2-5; D: .; length: 15; V: TRBV7-6; size: .; CDR3: CASSLSLGRQETQYF; DNA: TGTGCCAGCAGCTTGAGTCTTGGGCGTCAAGAGACCCAGTACTTC
J: TRBJ1-5; D: TRBD1; length: 15; V: TRBV5-5; size: few; CDR3: CASMKGGYSNQPQHF; DNA: TGTGCCAGCATGAAAGGGGGCTATAGCAATCAGCCCCAGCATTTT
J: TRBJ2-2; D: .; length: 13; V: TRBV28; size: .; CDR3: CASSSSLTGELFF; DNA: TGTGCCAGCAGTTCCAGTCTGACCGGGGAGCTGTTTTTT
J: TRBJ2-7; D: .; length: 14; V: TRBV6-2/TRBV6-3; size: .; CDR3: CASSYQTGVYEQYF; DNA: TGTGCCAGCAGTTACCAAACAGGCGTCTACGAGCAGTACTTC
J: TRBJ2-7; D: .; length: 12; V: TRBV5-1; size: many; CDR3: CASRTEPYEQYF; DNA: TGCGCCAGCCGCACGGAACCCTACGAGCAGTACTTC
J: TRBJ1-2; D: .; length: 12; V: TRBV20-1; size: .; CDR3: CSAGVANYGYTF; DNA: TGCAGTGCCGGAGTGGCTAACTATGGCTACACCTTC
J: TRBJ2-6; D: .; length: 17; V: TRBV18; size: .; CDR3: CASSPLTGHHGANVLTF; DNA: TGTGCCAGCTCACCATTGACAGGCCATCATGGGGCCAACGTCCTGACTTTC
J: TRBJ2-2; D: .; length: 15; V: TRBV7-2; size: few; CDR3: CASSRRQSNTGELFF; DNA: TGTGCCAGCAGCCGGCGACAGTCTAACACCGGGGAGCTGTTTTTT